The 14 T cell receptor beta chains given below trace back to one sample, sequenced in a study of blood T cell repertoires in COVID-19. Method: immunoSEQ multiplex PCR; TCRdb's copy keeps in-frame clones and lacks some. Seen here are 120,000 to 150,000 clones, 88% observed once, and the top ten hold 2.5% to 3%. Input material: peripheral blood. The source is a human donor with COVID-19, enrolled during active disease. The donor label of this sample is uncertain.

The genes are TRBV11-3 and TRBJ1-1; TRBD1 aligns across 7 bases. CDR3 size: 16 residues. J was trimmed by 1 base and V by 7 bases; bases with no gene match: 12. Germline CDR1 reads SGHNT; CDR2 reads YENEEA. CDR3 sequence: CASTLARDRENTEAFF. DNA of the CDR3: TGTGCCAGCACCCTCGCGAGGGACAGAGAGAACACTGAAGCTTTCTTT.

The CDR3 region has the DNA TGTGCCAGCAGCGTTAGCGGGAGCTCCTACAATGAGCAGTTCTTC. Its translation is CASSVSGSSYNEQFF. The chain couples TRBV9 to TRBJ2-1, with 9 bases lining up with TRBD2. The CDR3 covers 15 residues. Trimming removed 2 bases from V and 0 bases from J; junction bases left unmatched: 0. Germline CDR1 SGDLS, CDR2 YYNGEE.

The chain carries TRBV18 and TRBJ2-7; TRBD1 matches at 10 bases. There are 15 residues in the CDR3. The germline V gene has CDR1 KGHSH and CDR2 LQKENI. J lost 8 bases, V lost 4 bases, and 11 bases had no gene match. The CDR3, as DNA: TGTGCCAGCTCACTAGTACCGGGACAGGGGACCAAGCAGTACTTC. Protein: CASSLVPGQGTKQYF.

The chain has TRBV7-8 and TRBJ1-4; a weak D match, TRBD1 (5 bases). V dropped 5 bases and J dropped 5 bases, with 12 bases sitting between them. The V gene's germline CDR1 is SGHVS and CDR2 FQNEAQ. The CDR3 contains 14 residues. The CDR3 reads CASSVQAMNEKLFF. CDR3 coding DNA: TGTGCCAGCAGCGTACAGGCGATGAATGAAAAACTGTTTTTT. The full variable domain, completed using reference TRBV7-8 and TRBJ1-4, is GAGVSQSPRYKVAKRGQDVALRCDPISGHVSLFWYQQALGQGPEFLTYFQNEAQLDKSGLPSDRFFAERPEGSVSTLKIQRTQQEDSAVYLCASSVQAMNEKLFFGSGTQLSVL.

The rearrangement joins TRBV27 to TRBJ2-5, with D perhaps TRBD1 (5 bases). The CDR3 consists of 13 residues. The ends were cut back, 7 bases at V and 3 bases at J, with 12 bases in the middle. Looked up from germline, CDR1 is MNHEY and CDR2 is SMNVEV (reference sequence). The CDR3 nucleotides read TGTGCCAGCACCGATACAGGAAAAGAGACCCAGTACTTC. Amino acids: CASTDTGKETQYF.

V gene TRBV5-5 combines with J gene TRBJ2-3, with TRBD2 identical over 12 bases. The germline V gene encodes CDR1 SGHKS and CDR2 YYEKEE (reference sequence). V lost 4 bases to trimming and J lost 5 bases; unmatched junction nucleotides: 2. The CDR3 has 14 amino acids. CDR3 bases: TGTGCCAGCAGCCTGACTAGCGGGAGAGATACGCAGTATTTT. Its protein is CASSLTSGRDTQYF.

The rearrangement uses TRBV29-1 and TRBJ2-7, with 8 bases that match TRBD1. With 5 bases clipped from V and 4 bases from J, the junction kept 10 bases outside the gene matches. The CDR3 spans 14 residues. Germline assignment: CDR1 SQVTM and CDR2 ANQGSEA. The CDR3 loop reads CSVQTGTGGYEQYF. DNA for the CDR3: TGCAGCGTTCAGACCGGGACAGGAGGTTACGAGCAGTACTTC.

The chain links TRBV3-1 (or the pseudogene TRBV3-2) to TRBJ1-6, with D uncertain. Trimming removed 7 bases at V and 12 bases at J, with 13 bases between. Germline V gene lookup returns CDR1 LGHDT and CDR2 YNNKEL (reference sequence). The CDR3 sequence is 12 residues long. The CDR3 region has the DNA TGTGCCAGCACCCTCGCTGACAAACCCCTCCACTTT. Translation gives CASTLADKPLHF.

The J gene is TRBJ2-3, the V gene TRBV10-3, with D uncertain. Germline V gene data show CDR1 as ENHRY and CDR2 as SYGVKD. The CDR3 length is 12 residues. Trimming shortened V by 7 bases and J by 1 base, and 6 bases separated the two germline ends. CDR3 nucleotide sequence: TGTGCCATCATGTCAGGCACAGATACGCAGTATTTT. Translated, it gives CAIMSGTDTQYF.

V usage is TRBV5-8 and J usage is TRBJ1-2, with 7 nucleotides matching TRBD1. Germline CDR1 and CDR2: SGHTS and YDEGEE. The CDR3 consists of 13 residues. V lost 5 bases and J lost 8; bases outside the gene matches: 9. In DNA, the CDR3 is TGTGCCAGCAGTTTTACAGGGGTACGAGGCTACACCTTC. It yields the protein CASSFTGVRGYTF.

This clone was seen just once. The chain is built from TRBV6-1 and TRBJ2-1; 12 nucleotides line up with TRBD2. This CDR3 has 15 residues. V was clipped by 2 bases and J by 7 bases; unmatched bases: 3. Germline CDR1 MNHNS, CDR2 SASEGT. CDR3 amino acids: CASSEITSGGNEQFF. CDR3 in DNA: TGTGCCAGCAGTGAAATAACTAGCGGGGGGAATGAGCAGTTCTTC.

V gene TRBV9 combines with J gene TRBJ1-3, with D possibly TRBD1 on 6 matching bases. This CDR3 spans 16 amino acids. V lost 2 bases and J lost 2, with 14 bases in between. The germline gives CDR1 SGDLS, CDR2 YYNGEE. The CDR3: CASSVKTGSTGNTIYF. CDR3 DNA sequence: TGTGCCAGCAGCGTGAAAACAGGGAGCACTGGAAACACCATATATTTT.

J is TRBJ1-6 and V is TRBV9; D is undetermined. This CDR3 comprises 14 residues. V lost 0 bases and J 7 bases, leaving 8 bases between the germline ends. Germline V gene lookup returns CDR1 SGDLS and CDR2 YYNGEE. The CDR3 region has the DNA TGTGCCAGCAGCGTAGAGGGAGACAATTCACCCCTCCACTTT. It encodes CASSVEGDNSPLHF.

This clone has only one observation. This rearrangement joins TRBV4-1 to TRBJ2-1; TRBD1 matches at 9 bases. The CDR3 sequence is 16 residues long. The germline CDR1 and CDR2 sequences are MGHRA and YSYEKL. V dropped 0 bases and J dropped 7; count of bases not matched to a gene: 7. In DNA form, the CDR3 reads TGCGCCAGCAGCCAAGATTTAGTAGGACAGGGGAATGAGCAGTTCTTC. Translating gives CASSQDLVGQGNEQFF.